This section outlines one TCR beta chain sequence together with its context. This clonotype came up once. It has no known antigen specificity. The sample holds no much larger clone one base away, and base qualities are not on file. A read on its own is weak evidence. Library preparation used multiplex PCR. For sequencing, an Illumina HiSeq 2500 was employed. TCRbeta libraries were constructed through three rounds of nested PCR with primers (Table S4) according to protocols adapted from ARM-PCR. Before sequencing, PCR products of 200-500 bp were excised from the gel and purified with the QIAquick gel extraction kit. On the study's bioinformatics: Reads were cleaned with Trimmomatic, merged with FLASH into complete CDR3 sequences, and assigned to V(D)J germline segments with MiTCR. Clonal diversity was computed as the inverse Simpson's index with VDJtools. In-frame sequences without a premature stop codon were defined as productive reads. In-frame beta chains were kept once TCRdb had trimmed the public reads at Q25 with fastp and called clones with MiXCR. Every distinct CDR3 protein forms one entry, paired with its most common genes and DNA. These V and J calls originate from TCRdb's pipeline instead of the authors' own analysis. This sample is represented by approximately 68,000 distinct CDR3 sequences; around 80% of them were singletons. The top ten clones comprise 45% of the sample.

RNA was extracted from bulk unsorted tissue and checked for quality with a NanoDrop ND-1000 and an Agilent 2100. For the normal lung samples, distant non-tumor tissue was collected more than 3 cm away from the tumor edge. Donors were newly diagnosed lung cancer patients admitted for thoracic surgery in China between August and November 2014, without prior chemotherapy. Patients with previous radiotherapy or chemotherapy, or with another concurrent cancer, were excluded from the study. Pieces of surgical tissue measuring roughly 1-2.2 cm3 were kept in RNAlater solution and held at -80 degrees C until needed. The sample is drawn from a study of tumor and adjacent non-tumor tissue in lung cancer (dated by TCRdb to the late 2010s). Looking at the study overall: Patients with adenocarcinoma (roughly 12), squamous cell carcinoma (2) and small cell lung cancer (1) were included in the cohort. The roughly 15 patients were aged about 31 to 85 years, included about ten men and 5 women, and had TNM stage I to III disease. Sequencing produced approximately 130 million productive TCRbeta reads in total, an average of approximately 4 million reads per sample. Bulk TCRbeta repertoires were compared between lung tumor tissue and matched distant non-tumor lung tissue obtained from roughly 16 lung cancer patients. More than 25 paired specimens, one tumor and one normal lung sample per patient, were profiled by TCRbeta CDR3 sequencing.

Study-wide conclusions, independent of this receptor: Because peripheral blood was not sequenced, blood TCRbeta repertoires in the lung cancer patients of the study were not examined. The top 100 clones made up a significantly larger cumulative share of the repertoire in normal lung than in tumor tissue. The methods do not name the sequencing platform or mention unique molecular identifiers. TCR diversity was significantly higher in younger patients, and greater tumor TCR diversity was associated with shorter overall survival and shorter disease-free survival. Tumor tissue showed significantly higher TCR diversity (inverse Simpson) than normal lung tissue, at roughly 390 vs 170 (P = 0.0075, Mann-Whitney U test). Only approximately 14 patients were included in the cohort, and the need for larger samples and more detailed clinical data was noted by the authors.

From its cysteine to its phenylalanine, the CDR3 spans 15 amino acids. The retained sequence is limited to the CDR3, 45 bases, with the frame set at the first base. V was cut back by 9 bases and J by 0 bases, leaving a gap of 18 bases between them. In the germline V gene, CDR1 corresponds to MNHEY and CDR2 to SVGEGT. This TCR was recovered from a man in his 60s with non-small cell lung cancer. The V gene is TRBV6-2 or TRBV6-3 and the J gene is TRBJ2-7; the D gene is perhaps TRBD2, on 5 matching bases. Sequencing was performed on distant non-tumor lung tissue. The CDR3 protein: CASNFRDSSSYEQYF. The nucleotide sequence is given as TGTGCCAGTAATTTCCGGGATTCCAGCTCCTACGAGCAGTACTTC.